This TCR beta chain originates from a study of blood T cell repertoires in COVID-19. Here immunoSEQ multiplex PCR was the method, and the copy in TCRdb shows in-frame clones only, minus some. The data hold 260,000 or so clones, with 83% observed a single time. Everyone who took part was roughly 18 to 89 years old, and they came from over 20 US areas. Cohort placement rested on clinical history that participants reported themselves. The CDR3 spans 15 residues. Trimming removed 3 bases from V and 0 bases from J; junction bases left unmatched: 7. Germline V gives CDR1 DFQATT, CDR2 SNEGSKA (reference sequence).

The J gene is TRBJ1-1, the V gene TRBV20-1; 7 nucleotides line up with TRBD1. Sequencing was done on a sample of PBMCs or T cells enriched from blood (not recorded which). This clonotype was sampled from a woman between 35 and 50 years old who had been exposed to COVID-19. The CDR3 sequence: CSASRGLVMNTEAFF. In nucleotides, the CDR3 is TGCAGTGCTAGTAGGGGGCTGGTGATGAACACTGAAGCTTTCTTT.